The T cell receptor (beta chain) under discussion was sequenced for a study of cytomegalovirus exposure and HLA in healthy donors. Both 60 Vbeta primers and 13 Jbeta primers went into the PCR. Profiling relied on immunoSEQ multiplex PCR, and the TCRdb table lists in-frame clones only, not all of them. This sample has approximately 210,000 clones, with around 84% found just once. General observations from the study: CMV serostatus was the only immune exposure information that was available. Further analysis was carried out later, and it showed several of the most significant clusters appearing linked to common viral pathogens.

Concerning this clone itself: No antigen is known for it.

The CDR3 spans 14 residues. Trimming removed 4 bases at V and 0 bases at J, with 9 bases between. Germline CDR1 MGHDK, CDR2 SYGVNS. The specimen was PBMCs. The J gene is TRBJ1-1, the V gene TRBV25-1; D remains unclear. The sequence was obtained from a woman between 18 and 29 years old in good health and CMV-seronegative. CDR3 nucleotides: TGTGCCAGCAGTGGTTCAGAAATGAACACTGAAGCTTTCTTT. Its protein is CASSGSEMNTEAFF.